This T cell receptor beta chain was profiled in a study of shared T cell receptors in the human thymus. Generated by immunoSEQ multiplex PCR, the TCRdb table keeps only in-frame clones and is missing some. The table records hundreds of thousands of clones, over 75% of them present only once. Deletions cut 4 bases from V and 3 bases from J, with 16 bases between. The CDR3 sequence is 15 residues long. The V gene's germline CDR1 is SGHNT and CDR2 YYREEE (reference sequence). The same data also went into a second study, on human thymus T cells. In that study: Thymic samples were excised during corrective heart operations. Repertoires from thymus and blood appeared to show biased V and J gene usage. In unrelated individuals, thymic repertoires overlapped highly, according to related research.

The receptor comes from a boy less than two years old with a congenital heart defect. Sequencing used thymocytes. This rearrangement joins TRBV5-4 to TRBJ1-2, with a possible D match to TRBD1 (5 bases). This CDR3 is CASSEVTPGDYGYTF. CDR3 DNA sequence: TGTGCCAGCAGCGAAGTCACGCCGGGGGACTATGGCTACACCTTC. Full variable domain (missing parts from reference TRBV5-4 and TRBJ1-2): ETGVTQSPTHLIKTRGQQVTLRCSSQSGHNTVSWYQQALGQGPQFIFQYYREEENGRGNFPPRFSGLQFPNYSSELNVNALELDDSALYLCASSEVTPGDYGYTFGSGTRLTVV.